Described below is a single T cell receptor (beta chain) sequence and its context. Its antigen is not known. The data are from a study of identical twins. CDR1 and CDR2 from the germline V gene are SGHNT and YYREEE (reference sequence). With 0 bases removed from V and 6 bases from J, the gap between germline ends came to 17 bases. This CDR3 has 16 amino acids. Overall study results and limits: Within cord blood, abundant beta clonotypes carried fewer insertions, but memory repertoires showed no such trend.

TCRdb itself ran the 5' RACE reads through MiXCR, one entry per CDR3 protein. The sample shows about 520,000 distinct CDR3 sequences, about 20% of them seen only once. These records were also assigned to another study, of T cells expressing NK-cell markers.

The sample taken for sequencing was CD4+ T cells sorted from blood. The rearrangement uses TRBV5-4 and TRBJ2-3; no firm D call. This TCR derives from a woman between 18 and 30 years old in good health. CDR3 protein: CASSLAYKSWFDTQYF. CDR3 DNA sequence: TGTGCCAGCAGCTTGGCCTATAAGTCTTGGTTCGATACGCAGTATTTT.